A single TCR beta chain is shown here with its context. The source of the sample is a study of shared T cell receptors in the human thymus. The protocol was immunoSEQ multiplex PCR, while the TCRdb copy is restricted to in-frame clones and leaves out a portion. The sample records 700,000 to 750,000 clones, 80% to 90% being singletons. V lost 3 bases, J lost 0 bases, and 12 bases lay in between. CDR3 size: 15 residues. CDR1 and CDR2 (germline): LNHNV, YYDKDF (reference sequence). These data are also associated with another study on human thymus T cells. As reported in that work: The thymus was resected at corrective cardiac surgery. Thymic and blood repertoires appeared to show biased V and J gene usage.

The rearrangement uses TRBV15 and TRBJ2-7; possible D gene TRBD1, 5 bases. Sequenced: thymocytes. This receptor was obtained from a girl in the first two years of life with a congenital heart defect. DNA for the CDR3: TGTGCCACCAGCAGCAGGGCCGAGAGCTCCTACGAGCAGTACTTC. This sequence encodes CATSSRAESSYEQYF.